This T cell receptor (beta chain) stems from a study of shared clonotypes between healthy human individuals. Study overall: The composition of the donors was two women and a few men aged 18 to 49. CD4 naive and CD4 memory each took three plates per donor, while CD8 naive took two and CD8 memory one. Study-wide findings and caveats: Naive CD4 clonotypes were shared across several donors at roughly 5%.

The CDR3 runs 13 residues. Germline CDR1 and CDR2: KGHSH and LQKENI. Trimming left V 3 bases short and J 1 base short, with 5 bases between. With regard to this clone: The antigen remains unidentified. Other DNA sequences in this specimen translate into the identical CDR3.

Replicate PCRs for sorted subsets used approximately 190 ng DNA; this equaled about 30,000 T cell genomes. Profiling relied on immunoSEQ multiplex PCR, and the TCRdb table lists in-frame clones only, not all of them. The sample includes about 2.4 million clones, 80% to 95% of them seen just once. This chain uses TRBV18 with TRBJ2-3; D gene unclear. This TCR was recovered from a man younger than 30 in good health. Some clones in this sample may be carry-over from other donors' samples. The sequenced sample was naive CD4+ T cells from PBMCs. Described subset: CD45RA+ positively selected. For the CDR3, the DNA is TGTGCCAGCTCACCCCTACGCACAGATACGCAGTATTTT. Protein product: CASSPLRTDTQYF.